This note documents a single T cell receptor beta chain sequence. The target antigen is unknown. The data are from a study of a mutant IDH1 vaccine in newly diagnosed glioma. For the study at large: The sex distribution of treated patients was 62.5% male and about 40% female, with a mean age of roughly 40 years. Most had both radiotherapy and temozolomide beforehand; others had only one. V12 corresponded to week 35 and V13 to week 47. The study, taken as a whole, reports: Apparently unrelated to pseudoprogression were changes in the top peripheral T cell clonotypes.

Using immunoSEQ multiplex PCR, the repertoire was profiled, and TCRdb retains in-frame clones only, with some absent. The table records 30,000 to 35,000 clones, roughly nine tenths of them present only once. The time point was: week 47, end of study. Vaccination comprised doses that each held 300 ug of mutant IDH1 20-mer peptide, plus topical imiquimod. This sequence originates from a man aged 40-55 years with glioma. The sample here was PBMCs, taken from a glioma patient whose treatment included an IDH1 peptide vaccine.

The CDR3 region has the DNA TGCAGCGTTGCCGACAGGAACACTGAAGCTTTCTTT. It yields the protein CSVADRNTEAFF. The chain couples TRBV29-1 to TRBJ1-1; possibly TRBD1 for D (5 bases). The germline gives CDR1 SQVTM, CDR2 ANQGSEA. The CDR3 totals 12 residues. The ends were cut back, 4 bases at V and 1 base at J, with 7 bases in the middle.